These 30 T cell receptor beta chains came from one sample sequenced in a study of blood T cells in healthy people across ages (dated by TCRdb to the mid-2010s). Receptors were amplified or captured by 5' RACE. TCRdb names Illumina HiSeq 2500 as the instrument used. A second 7 to 11 cycle PCR used a sample-barcoded 5' primer and a J-beta primer mix. The raw public reads went through TCRdb reprocessing: fastp at Q25, MiXCR clone calling, in-frame beta chains kept. Under each unique CDR3 protein, matching rows form one entry showing the most common genes and DNA. The sample table lists hundreds of thousands of distinct CDR3 sequences, over 45% of them with a count of one. 25% to 35% of the sample is taken by the ten largest. The sequenced material came from blood. These TCRs come from a woman in her sixties in good health.

This clonotype was seen a single time. This chain joins TRBV29-1 and TRBJ2-3; tentatively, D is TRBD2 (6 bases). The V end lost 6 bases, the J end lost 5 bases, and 15 bases lay between the germline ends. Germline CDR1 and CDR2: SQVTM and ANQGSEA. The CDR3 is made up of 13 amino acids. CDR3 in amino acids: CSVSSGVKDTQYF. The CDR3 DNA follows: TGCAGCGTGTCCTCGGGAGTTAAAGATACGCAGTATTTT.

V is TRBV5-1 and J is TRBJ2-1, with 9 bases matching TRBD2. J was trimmed by 5 bases and V by 0 bases; bases with no gene match: 3. Germline values: CDR1 SGHRS, CDR2 YFSETQ. The CDR3 has 15 amino acids. CDR3 nucleotide sequence: TGCGCCAGCAGCTTGGCTAGCGGGGCCCACAATGAGCAGTTCTTC. Translated: CASSLASGAHNEQFF.

In this sample, this clonotype turned up a few times. This chain joins TRBV28 and TRBJ2-3; 7 bases map to TRBD2. Germline V gene sequence: CDR1 MDHEN, CDR2 SYDVKM. This CDR3 region has 16 residues. The junction had 7 bases not matched to a gene; V was cut back by 2 bases and J by 2 bases. CDR3 bases: TGTGCCAGCAGTTTAGGCCTAGCGGAGACCACAGATACGCAGTATTTT. Translation gives CASSLGLAETTDTQYF.

A word on this clonotype: A much larger clonotype is one base distant, so this may be a read error. The gene calls are TRBV7-3 and TRBJ2-5; D call uncertain. The germline V gene has CDR1 SGHTA and CDR2 FQGTGA. There are 13 residues in the CDR3. The CDR3: CVSSPRFGETQYF. The CDR3 DNA reads TGTGTCAGCAGCCCGCGATTTGGGGAGACCCAGTACTTC.

V and J are TRBV7-3 and TRBJ2-5; D is ambiguous. The CDR3 runs 13 residues. V shed 6 bases and J shed 11 bases, with 19 bases lying between them. Germline V lookup: CDR1 SGHTA, CDR2 FQGTGA. The CDR3 DNA reads TGTGCCAGCAGGAGCTATGTTGTCGATGAGCAGTACTTC. Encoded protein: CASRSYVVDEQYF.

J is TRBJ1-2 and V is TRBV28; D is unresolved. This CDR3 is 14 amino acids long. V was clipped by 6 bases and J by 8 bases, with 19 bases between them. Germline V gene lookup returns CDR1 MDHEN and CDR2 SYDVKM. The DNA of the CDR3 is TGTGCCAGCAGCCACAGACCCGACGGGTGGGGCTACACCTTC. This codes for CASSHRPDGWGYTF.

This sequence joins TRBV6-6 and TRBJ2-5; D gene uncertain. The CDR3 has 14 amino acids. V was cut by 0 bases and J by 1 base, with 6 bases left in between. The germline CDR1 and CDR2 sequences are MNHNY and SVGAGI (reference sequence). The CDR3 is CASSYSGRQETQYF. The CDR3 coding sequence is TGTGCCAGCAGTTACTCCGGACGCCAAGAGACCCAGTACTTC.

The V call is TRBV29-1, the J call TRBJ2-7; perhaps TRBD1 as D (6 bases). The CDR3 is 12 residues long. The V end lost 5 bases, the J end lost 1 base, and 9 bases lay between the germline ends. The germline CDR1 and CDR2 sequences are SQVTM and ANQGSEA. CDR3: CSVRRGSYEQYF. Written as DNA, the CDR3 is TGCAGCGTTCGCAGGGGTTCCTACGAGCAGTACTTC.

This clonotype was recorded at least ten times. J is TRBJ2-4 and V is TRBV28; D is possibly TRBD2 (5 bases). Deletions cut 6 bases from V and 0 bases from J, with 12 bases between. Germline CDR1 and CDR2: MDHEN and SYDVKM. The CDR3 is made up of 15 amino acids. This chain's CDR3 is CASSQEVRAKNIQYF. CDR3 coding DNA: TGTGCCAGCAGCCAGGAGGTGCGAGCCAAAAACATTCAGTACTTC.

This clonotype appeared once. CDR3 amino acids: CASSAGGGVYNEQFF. The CDR3 nucleotides read TGTGCCAGCAGTGCTGGGGGCGGGGTCTACAATGAGCAGTTCTTC. This chain uses TRBV28 with TRBJ2-1, with D perhaps assigned TRBD1 or TRBD2 (6 bases each). Germline CDR1 reads MDHEN; CDR2 reads SYDVKM. Trimming took off 5 bases at V and 3 bases at J, with 14 bases between the two ends. The CDR3 spans 15 residues.

This clonotype was recorded at least ten times. This chain links TRBV28 with TRBJ2-4; 8 bases line up with TRBD1. Germline V gene lookup returns CDR1 MDHEN and CDR2 SYDVKM. This CDR3 spans 13 amino acids. The J segment lost 7 bases and the V segment lost 5 bases, leaving 4 bases of the junction unmatched. The CDR3 nucleotides read TGTGCCAGCAGTAGACAGGGGAGGAACATTCAGTACTTC. This sequence encodes CASSRQGRNIQYF.

This chain uses TRBV18 with TRBJ1-1; unclear D gene. CDR3 length: 14 amino acids. The ends were cut back, 6 bases at V and 3 bases at J, with 14 bases in the middle. The germline V gene has CDR1 KGHSH and CDR2 LQKENI. In DNA, the CDR3 is TGTGCCAGCTCCCTAGGGCCTAGGGACACTGAAGCTTTCTTT. Translated, it gives CASSLGPRDTEAFF.

Here the CDR3 DNA reads TGTGCCAGCAGCTTAGCAATAATGGGCACGCGCGACGCAGATACGCAGTATTTT. Encoded protein: CASSLAIMGTRDADTQYF. This sequence joins TRBV11-3 and TRBJ2-3; no definite D call. Germline CDR1 reads SGHNT; CDR2 reads YENEEA. V was cut by 1 base and J by 4 bases, with 21 bases left in between. CDR3 length equals 18 residues.

The CDR3 sequence: CASGPAVLGCGNTYEQYF. CDR3 nucleotides: TGTGCCAGCGGCCCAGCGGTGCTAGGCTGCGGGAACACCTACGAGCAGTACTTC. This sequence joins TRBV9 and TRBJ2-7, with D perhaps matching TRBD2 (6 bases). CDR3 length equals 18 residues. Germline loops: CDR1 SGDLS, CDR2 YYNGEE. Trimming left V 7 bases short and J 2 bases short, with 28 bases between. Supplemented by reference TRBV9 and TRBJ2-7, the full variable domain reads DSGVTQTPKHLITATGQRVTLRCSPRSGDLSVYWYQQSLDQGLQFLIQYYNGEERAKGNILERFSAQQFPDLHSELNLSSLELGDSALYFCASGPAVLGCGNTYEQYFGPGTRLTVT.

The gene calls are TRBV4-2 and TRBJ2-1, with 7 bases lining up with TRBD1. The CDR3 has 13 residues. Per germline, CDR1 LGHNA and CDR2 YNFKEQ. The V gene end was trimmed by 6 bases and the J gene end by 6 bases; junction bases not matched to a gene: 5. The CDR3 nucleotides read TGTGCCAGCAGTCTGACAGGGAGCAATGAGCAGTTCTTC. Protein: CASSLTGSNEQFF.

This clonotype was detected a few times. This chain joins TRBV7-8 and TRBJ2-1; 9 positions agree with TRBD2. The trim removed 0 bases at V and 1 base at J, leaving 7 bases unmatched. From germline, CDR1 is SGHVS and CDR2 FQNEAQ. CDR3 length: 18 residues. Here the CDR3 reads CASSLAGTSGWSYNEQFF. The DNA for the CDR3 is TGTGCCAGCAGCTTAGCCGGAACTAGCGGGTGGTCCTACAATGAGCAGTTCTTC.

This chain uses TRBV21-1 with TRBJ2-1; TRBD1 was called by the table and not checked on the DNA. TRBV21-1 counts as a pseudogene. This CDR3 region has 16 residues. CDR3 loop: CASSDQDTAMGNEQFF. CDR3 bases: TGTGCCAGCAGCGACCAGGACACGGCCATGGGCAATGAGCAGTTCTTC.

The V gene is TRBV7-8, the J gene TRBJ1-6; TRBD1 aligns across 7 bases. Per germline, CDR1 SGHVS and CDR2 FQNEAQ. The CDR3 length is 16 residues. The V and J ends lost 6 bases and 4 bases, in that order; junction bases with no gene match: 9. The CDR3 region is CASRPGTVRYNSPLHF. CDR3 bases: TGTGCCAGCAGACCGGGGACAGTCAGATATAATTCACCCCTCCACTTT.

The chain joins TRBV6-4 to TRBJ2-5; 8 positions match TRBD2. Germline V gene sequence: CDR1 MRHNA, CDR2 SNTAGT. The CDR3 has 14 amino acids. The V and J ends lost 5 bases and 5 bases, in that order; junction bases with no gene match: 7. Written as DNA, the CDR3 is TGTGCCAGCAGTCCCACGGGGGGGGACGAGACCCAGTACTTC. This codes for CASSPTGGDETQYF.

V and J are TRBV24-1 and TRBJ2-1, with D hard to call. Germline CDR1 KGHDR, CDR2 SFDVKD. The CDR3 is 13 residues long. Trimming pared 9 bases from V and 3 bases from J, leaving 11 bases between. CDR3 sequence (DNA): TGTGCCACCGAGGACCCACACTACAATGAGCAGTTCTTC. Its protein is CATEDPHYNEQFF.

J is TRBJ2-5 and V is TRBV28, with 7 positions matching TRBD1. The last part of the DNA fits TRBJ2-7 better; the J call may be wrong. The CDR3 contains 15 residues. Looked up from germline, CDR1 is MDHEN and CDR2 is SYDVKM. This CDR3 reads CASSSLQTGSYEQYF. The CDR3 coding sequence is TGTGCCAGCAGTTCCCTTCAGACAGGGAGCTACGAGCAGTACTTC.

The CDR3 nucleotides read TGTGCCAGCAGCTATCAGACAGGGGCGTACAATGAGCAGTTCTTC. Translating it yields CASSYQTGAYNEQFF. V gene TRBV7-2 combines with J gene TRBJ2-1; 8 positions agree with TRBD1. The CDR3 extends over 15 amino acids. Germline trimming cut 4 bases from V and 4 bases from J; bases unmatched to any gene: 6. From germline, CDR1 is SGHTA and CDR2 FQGNSA.

V is TRBV4-2 and J is TRBJ2-7; TRBD2 matches at 7 bases. CDR3 length: 14 residues. After removal of 1 base from V and 7 bases from J, the junction contained 7 bases not matched to a gene. Looked up from germline, CDR1 is LGHNA and CDR2 is YNFKEQ. The CDR3 sequence is CASSQGQREEEQYF. The DNA of the CDR3 is TGTGCCAGCAGCCAAGGGCAGCGGGAAGAGGAGCAGTACTTC.

CDR3 region: CASSFRTSGYQETQYF. The CDR3 DNA follows: TGTGCCAGCAGCTTCCGGACTAGCGGGTACCAAGAGACCCAGTACTTC. This rearrangement joins TRBV28 to TRBJ2-5; 11 nucleotides agree with TRBD2. Per the germline V gene, CDR1 is MDHEN and CDR2 is SYDVKM. Trimming took 6 bases from V and 0 from J; bases not matched to a gene: 6. CDR3 size: 16 residues.

This clonotype was detected ten times or more. The rearrangement uses TRBV4-2 and TRBJ1-5, with 7 bases fitting TRBD1. The V gene's germline CDR1 is LGHNA and CDR2 YNFKEQ. The CDR3 is 16 residues long. V lost 2 bases and J lost 7; bases outside the gene matches: 11. The CDR3 nucleotides read TGTGCCAGCAGCCAAACAGGGGCCATCTCCCTCCAGCCCCAGCATTTT. Translation gives CASSQTGAISLQPQHF.

This clonotype occurred many times. The J gene is TRBJ1-2, the V gene TRBV5-1, with 8 bases lining up with TRBD1. Germline V CDR1 and CDR2: SGHRS, YFSETQ. The ends lost 0 bases at V and 4 bases at J; junction bases unmatched: 5. The CDR3 is made up of 15 amino acids. The CDR3 protein is CASSLGQGSPYGYTF. The CDR3 nucleotides read TGCGCCAGCAGCTTGGGACAGGGGAGTCCCTATGGCTACACCTTC.

This clonotype was detected only once. This chain links TRBV29-1 with TRBJ1-5, with TRBD1 matching over 7 bases. CDR3 length equals 13 residues. Germline CDR1 SQVTM, CDR2 ANQGSEA. The trim removed 4 bases at V and 5 bases at J, leaving 5 bases unmatched. The CDR3 sequence: CSVAGTEDQPQHF. CDR3 DNA: TGCAGCGTTGCCGGGACAGAAGATCAGCCCCAGCATTTT.

The chain has TRBV5-6 and TRBJ2-7, with TRBD1 matching over 8 bases. This CDR3 has 15 amino acids. Germline loops: CDR1 SGHDT, CDR2 YYEEEE. Losses at the gene ends were 7 bases for V and 6 bases for J; bases not matched to a gene: 15. The DNA for the CDR3 is TGTGCCAGCGTAAGACAGGGGATCCCGGTCGGCGAGCAGTACTTC. Its protein is CASVRQGIPVGEQYF.

This clonotype was detected a few times. This chain links TRBV29-1 with TRBJ2-1; D remains unclear. The V end was cut by 0 bases, the J end by 13 bases, with 13 bases between. CDR3 size: 12 residues. Looked up from germline, CDR1 is SQVTM and CDR2 is ANQGSEA. The CDR3 DNA is TGCAGCGTTGAAGATACCGCCCGGACCCAGTTCTTC. It is translated as CSVEDTARTQFF.

This chain connects TRBV2 to TRBJ2-7, with 11 bases lining up with TRBD2. Germline lookup yields CDR1 SNHLY and CDR2 FYNNEI. With V trimmed by 2 bases and J by 3 bases, 3 bases remained unmatched. The CDR3 runs to 15 residues. The DNA of the CDR3 is TGTGCCAGCAGTGAAACGGGACTAGCGGACTACGAGCAGTACTTC. It encodes CASSETGLADYEQYF.